The 25 T cell receptor beta chains listed next were all sequenced from one sample in a study of blood T cell repertoires in COVID-19. Libraries were prepared by immunoSEQ multiplex PCR; TCRdb keeps only in-frame clonotypes and omits some of them. The table includes 150,000 to 200,000 clones, about 79% detected once. Sequences were obtained from peripheral blood. The origin of the receptors is a woman in her seventies with acute or convalescent COVID-19.

The chain joins TRBV7-9 to TRBJ1-1; TRBD1 might be the D (6 bases). The germline V and J ends were trimmed by 5 bases and 4 bases, with 14 bases remaining between them. Germline assignment: CDR1 SEHNR and CDR2 FQNEAQ (reference sequence). CDR3 length: 14 amino acids. The CDR3 DNA follows: TGTGCCAGCAGCATCCTACAGGGTATCACTGAAGCTTTCTTT. It translates to CASSILQGITEAFF.

The chain carries TRBV10-1 and TRBJ1-1, with 7 bases that match TRBD1. The CDR3 sequence is 16 residues long. After removal of 7 bases from V and 4 bases from J, the junction contained 15 bases not matched to a gene. The V gene's germline CDR1 is WNHNN and CDR2 SYGVQD (reference sequence). In DNA form, the CDR3 reads TGCGCCAGCACCGCCGGGACAGCAAGGGGGCTCACTGAAGCTTTCTTT. It yields the protein CASTAGTARGLTEAFF.

This chain links TRBV6-1 with TRBJ2-2; 12 nucleotides match TRBD2. V was clipped by 4 bases and J by 6 bases; unmatched bases: 9. Germline CDR1 MNHNS, CDR2 SASEGT. There are 17 residues in the CDR3. The CDR3 loop is CASSATSGSLKPGELFF. CDR3 bases: TGTGCCAGCAGTGCGACTAGCGGGAGCCTTAAGCCCGGGGAGCTGTTTTTT.

CDR3 sequence: CASSFSTAQETQYF. The CDR3 DNA reads TGTGCCAGCAGCTTCTCGACAGCCCAAGAGACCCAGTACTTC. The chain carries TRBV11-2 and TRBJ2-5, with D possibly TRBD1 on 5 matching bases. From germline, CDR1 is SGHAT and CDR2 FQNNGV. CDR3 length equals 14 residues. V shed 3 bases and J shed 1 base, with 9 bases lying between them.

In its sample, this clone was seen many times. This chain uses TRBV5-4 with TRBJ1-6; no clear D. There are 16 residues in the CDR3. V lost 1 base, J lost 0 bases, and 8 bases lay in between. Germline loops: CDR1 SGHNT, CDR2 YYREEE (reference sequence). The CDR3, as DNA: TGTGCCAGCAGCTTGATGGGGAGCTCCTATAATTCACCCCTCCACTTT. Amino acid sequence: CASSLMGSSYNSPLHF.

The genes are TRBV2 and TRBJ2-1, with D maybe TRBD2 (6 bases). Germline CDR1 and CDR2: SNHLY and FYNNEI. Trimming removed 1 base at V and 8 bases at J, with 15 bases between. The CDR3 covers 15 residues. The CDR3 region is CASSEGGLSSDEQFF. CDR3 nucleotide sequence: TGTGCCAGCAGTGAAGGGGGGTTGTCTAGCGATGAGCAGTTCTTC.

The chain has TRBV23-1 and TRBJ2-3, with D uncertain. TRBV23-1 is sorted into the ORF group, with uncertain function. V lost 7 bases to trimming and J lost 3 bases, with 8 bases between them. The CDR3 loop spans 12 amino acids. This CDR3 reads CASIAETDTQYF. As DNA, the CDR3 is TGCGCCAGCATCGCAGAAACAGATACGCAGTATTTT.

The chain combines TRBV7-7 with TRBJ2-7, with a weak D call TRBD1 (5 bases). CDR1 SSHAT and CDR2 FNYEAQ come from the germline V gene (reference sequence). This CDR3 spans 14 amino acids. The V and J ends lost 2 bases and 2 bases respectively, with 10 bases between them. The CDR3 bases are TGTGCCAGCAGCTTACGCCAGGGCCCCTACGAGCAGTACTTC. Its translation is CASSLRQGPYEQYF. The whole variable domain, remainder taken from reference TRBV7-7 and TRBJ2-7, is GAGVSQSPRYKVTKRGQDVTLRCDPISSHATLYWYQQALGQGPEFLTYFNYEAQPDKSGLPSDRFSAERPEGSISTLTIQRTEQRDSAMYRCASSLRQGPYEQYFGPGTRLTVT.

This clone was counted only a few times. V and J are TRBV19 and TRBJ2-5; 7 bases match TRBD1. The germline V gene encodes CDR1 LNHDA and CDR2 SQIVND (reference sequence). The CDR3 length is 14 residues. V was clipped by 4 bases and J by 1 base; unmatched bases: 3. The CDR3 loop reads CASSTQGIQETQYF. CDR3 nucleotides: TGTGCCAGTAGTACACAGGGGATCCAAGAGACCCAGTACTTC.

The chain combines TRBV11-2 with TRBJ2-5; possible D gene TRBD1, 5 bases. The CDR3 has 11 amino acids. The V gene lost 5 bases and the J gene lost 9 bases, with 10 bases spanning the gap. In germline, CDR1 is SGHAT, CDR2 FQNNGV. CDR3: CASSTRRAQYF. The CDR3 DNA sequence: TGTGCCAGCAGCACCCGCAGGGCCCAGTACTTC.

The chain has TRBV2 and TRBJ2-1; possibly TRBD2 for D (6 bases). This CDR3 region has 13 residues. Germline loops: CDR1 SNHLY, CDR2 FYNNEI. Trimming removed 2 bases from V and 6 bases from J, with 8 bases in between. The CDR3 is CASSELGLNEQFF. CDR3 sequence (DNA): TGTGCCAGCAGTGAATTGGGACTCAATGAGCAGTTCTTC.

The rearrangement uses TRBV10-3 and TRBJ2-3; no definite D call. V was shortened by 10 bases and J by 2 bases, with 13 bases between the two germline ends. CDR1 is ENHRY, CDR2 SYGVKD, per germline. The CDR3 is 13 residues long. This CDR3 is CATRGPNTDTQYF. In nucleotides, the CDR3 is TGTGCCACCCGCGGCCCTAACACAGATACGCAGTATTTT.

CDR3 in DNA: TGTGCCAGCACCAACGCACGGGGGGCCTCACTAGACTCCTACGAGCAGTACTTC. Translated, it gives CASTNARGASLDSYEQYF. The chain uses TRBV28 and TRBJ2-7, with D perhaps TRBD2 (7 bases). CDR1 is MDHEN and CDR2 is SYDVKM in the germline V gene. The CDR3 contains 18 residues. Trimming pared 7 bases from V and 0 bases from J, leaving 25 bases between.

The rearrangement joins TRBV5-1 to TRBJ2-7; D perhaps matches TRBD1 (7 bases). Trimming removed 3 bases at V and 4 bases at J, with 20 bases between. The germline V gene encodes CDR1 SGHRS and CDR2 YFSETQ. This CDR3 region has 16 residues. The CDR3 loop is CASSSGQGGSGYEQYF. The CDR3, as DNA: TGCGCCAGCAGCTCCGGCCAGGGGGGATCGGGTTACGAGCAGTACTTC.

The rearrangement links TRBV7-9 to TRBJ2-3, with a tentative D call TRBD2 (5 bases). V lost 11 bases to trimming and J lost 0 bases, with 15 bases between them. This CDR3 has 14 amino acids. From germline, CDR1 is SEHNR and CDR2 FQNEAQ (reference sequence). The CDR3 DNA reads as TGTGCCGCCGGGAAGACTGGCAGCACAGATACGCAGTATTTT. This codes for CAAGKTGSTDTQYF.

The rearrangement uses TRBV2 and TRBJ2-5; weak D call: TRBD2 (5 bases). Germline loops: CDR1 SNHLY, CDR2 FYNNEI. The V and J ends lost 10 bases and 3 bases respectively, with 15 bases between them. CDR3 length equals 13 residues. The DNA of the CDR3 is TGTGCCATCAGGATGGGAGAAAAAGAGACCCAGTACTTC. Residues: CAIRMGEKETQYF.

The gene calls are TRBV19 and TRBJ2-1, with TRBD1 matching over 10 bases. The V and J ends lost 3 bases and 10 bases, in that order; junction bases with no gene match: 6. The CDR3 has 14 amino acids. The germline V gene has CDR1 LNHDA and CDR2 SQIVND (reference sequence). The chain's CDR3 is CASSMGQGLEEQFF. The CDR3 DNA reads TGTGCCAGTAGTATGGGACAGGGGTTGGAGGAGCAGTTCTTC.

The chain recombines TRBV5-4 with TRBJ2-1, with D perhaps matching TRBD2 (7 bases). This CDR3 has 17 residues. CDR1 and CDR2 from the germline V gene are SGHNT and YYREEE (reference sequence). Between the trimmed V and J ends, which lost 0 bases and 4 bases, there was a span of 17 bases. CDR3 DNA: TGTGCCAGCAGCTTGGGGGGGGGCGGAAACGTGTACAATGAGCAGTTCTTC. Amino acids: CASSLGGGGNVYNEQFF.

The chain links TRBV5-1 to TRBJ2-1; TRBD2 aligns across 12 bases. Germline V gene lookup returns CDR1 SGHRS and CDR2 YFSETQ. The CDR3 totals 17 residues. After removal of 4 bases from V and 6 bases from J, the junction contained 11 bases not matched to a gene. The CDR3 coding sequence is TGCGCCAGCAGCCTCAATCCTAGCGGGAGGGGGGCCAATGAGCAGTTCTTC. Its protein product is CASSLNPSGRGANEQFF.

The chain recombines TRBV9 with TRBJ2-2, with D perhaps matching TRBD2 (6 bases). The length of the CDR3 is 15 residues. Germline assignment: CDR1 SGDLS and CDR2 YYNGEE. Trimming removed 0 bases at V and 8 bases at J, with 14 bases between. The CDR3 DNA follows: TGTGCCAGCAGCGTAGCCCCCGGGGGTCGGGGGGAGCTGTTTTTT. Its translation: CASSVAPGGRGELFF. Full variable domain (outside the CDR3, taken from reference TRBV9 and TRBJ2-2): DSGVTQTPKHLITATGQRVTLRCSPRSGDLSVYWYQQSLDQGLQFLIQYYNGEERAKGNILERFSAQQFPDLHSELNLSSLELGDSALYFCASSVAPGGRGELFFGEGSRLTVL.

This rearrangement joins TRBV9 to TRBJ2-7; weak D call: TRBD2 (6 bases). The germline V gene encodes CDR1 SGDLS and CDR2 YYNGEE. The CDR3 is made up of 15 amino acids. Trimming cost V 0 bases and J 0 bases, with 10 bases left between them. The CDR3 protein is CASSVAVAASYEQYF. CDR3 in DNA: TGTGCCAGCAGCGTAGCCGTAGCGGCCTCCTACGAGCAGTACTTC.

The chain joins TRBV2 to TRBJ2-6, with D tentatively TRBD2 (5 bases). This CDR3 comprises 18 residues. The ends were cut back, 5 bases at V and 1 base at J, with 18 bases in the middle. In germline, CDR1 is SNHLY, CDR2 FYNNEI. CDR3 bases: TGTGCCAGCAGTCCACACGGGATAACCCAATCTGGGGCCAACGTCCTGACTTTC. This gives the protein CASSPHGITQSGANVLTF.

A remark on this clone: One end of the junction is discordant with germline, which a read error may explain. The rearrangement joins TRBV6-1 to TRBJ1-5; D remains ambiguous. CDR1 is MNHNS, CDR2 SASEGT, per germline. This CDR3 region has 13 residues. This CDR3 reads CAGSESSIQPQHF. The DNA for the CDR3 is TGTGCCGGCAGTGAATCGAGTATACAGCCCCAGCATTTT.

This chain joins TRBV30 and TRBJ2-1, with D unresolved. V lost 8 bases and J 0 bases, leaving 5 bases between the germline ends. Germline V gene sequence: CDR1 GTSNPN, CDR2 SVGIG (reference sequence). This CDR3 region has 11 residues. The CDR3 is CALSSYNEQFF. In DNA form, the CDR3 reads TGTGCCCTGAGCTCCTACAATGAGCAGTTCTTC.

The sample holds one count of this clone. The chain couples TRBV2 to TRBJ2-2; possible D gene TRBD1, 6 bases. Trimming shortened V by 5 bases and J by 3 bases, and 13 bases separated the two germline ends. This CDR3 comprises 15 residues. CDR1 and CDR2 from the germline V gene are SNHLY and FYNNEI. CDR3 coding DNA: TGTGCCAGCAGTCCTAGACAGGTGGACACCGGGGAGCTGTTTTTT. Its protein is CASSPRQVDTGELFF.